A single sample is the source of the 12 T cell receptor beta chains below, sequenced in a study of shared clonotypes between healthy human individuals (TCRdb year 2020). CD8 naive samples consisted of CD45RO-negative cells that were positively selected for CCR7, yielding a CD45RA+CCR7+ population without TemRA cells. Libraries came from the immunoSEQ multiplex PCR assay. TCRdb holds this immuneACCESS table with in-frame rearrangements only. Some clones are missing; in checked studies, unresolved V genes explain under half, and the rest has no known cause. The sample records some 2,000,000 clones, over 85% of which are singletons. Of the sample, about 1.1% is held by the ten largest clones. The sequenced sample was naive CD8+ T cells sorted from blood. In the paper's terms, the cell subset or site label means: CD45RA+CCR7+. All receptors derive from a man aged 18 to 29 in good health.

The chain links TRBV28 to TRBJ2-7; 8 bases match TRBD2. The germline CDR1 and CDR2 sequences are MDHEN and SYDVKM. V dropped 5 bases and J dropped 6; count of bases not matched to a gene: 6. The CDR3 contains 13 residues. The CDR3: CASSMRGAGEQYF. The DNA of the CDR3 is TGTGCCAGCAGTATGCGGGGGGCAGGCGAGCAGTACTTC.

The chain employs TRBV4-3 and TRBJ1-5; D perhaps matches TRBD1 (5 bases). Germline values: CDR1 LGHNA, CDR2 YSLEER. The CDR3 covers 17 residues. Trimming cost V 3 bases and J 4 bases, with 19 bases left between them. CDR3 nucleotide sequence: TGCGCCAGCAGCCAGGGTCCGGGAGGGGATTCAAATCAGCCCCAGCATTTT. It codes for CASSQGPGGDSNQPQHF.

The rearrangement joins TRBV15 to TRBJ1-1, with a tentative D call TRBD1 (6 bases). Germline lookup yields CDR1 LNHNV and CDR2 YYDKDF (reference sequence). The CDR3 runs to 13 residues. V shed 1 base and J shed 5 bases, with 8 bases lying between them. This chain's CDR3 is CATSRVRGTEAFF. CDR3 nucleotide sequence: TGTGCCACCAGCAGAGTTAGGGGGACTGAAGCTTTCTTT.

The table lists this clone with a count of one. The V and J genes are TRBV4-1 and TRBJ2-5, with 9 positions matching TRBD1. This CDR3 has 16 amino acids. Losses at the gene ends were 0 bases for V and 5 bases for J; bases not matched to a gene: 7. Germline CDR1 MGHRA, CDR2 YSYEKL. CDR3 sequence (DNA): TGCGCCAGCAGCCAAGACTGGACAGGGGCCGATGAGACCCAGTACTTC. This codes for CASSQDWTGADETQYF.

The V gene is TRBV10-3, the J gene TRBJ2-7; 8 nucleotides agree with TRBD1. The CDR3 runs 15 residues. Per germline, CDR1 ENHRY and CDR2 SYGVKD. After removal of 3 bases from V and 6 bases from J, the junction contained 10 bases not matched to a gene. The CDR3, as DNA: TGTGCCATCAGTGATAGTGACAGGGGTAGGACCGAGCAGTACTTC. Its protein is CAISDSDRGRTEQYF.

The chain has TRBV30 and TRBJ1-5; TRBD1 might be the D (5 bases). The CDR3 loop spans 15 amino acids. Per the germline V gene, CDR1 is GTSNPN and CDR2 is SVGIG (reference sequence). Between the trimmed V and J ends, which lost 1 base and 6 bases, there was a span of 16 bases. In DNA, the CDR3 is TGTGCCTGGAGTGCACTTAGGGGAGGAGGTCAGCCCCAGCATTTT. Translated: CAWSALRGGGQPQHF. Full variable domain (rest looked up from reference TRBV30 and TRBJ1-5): SQTIHQWPATLVQPVGSPLSLECTVEGTSNPNLYWYRQAAGRGLQLLFYSVGIGQISSEVPQNLSASRPQDRQFILSSKKLLLSDSGFYLCAWSALRGGGQPQHFGDGTRLSIL.

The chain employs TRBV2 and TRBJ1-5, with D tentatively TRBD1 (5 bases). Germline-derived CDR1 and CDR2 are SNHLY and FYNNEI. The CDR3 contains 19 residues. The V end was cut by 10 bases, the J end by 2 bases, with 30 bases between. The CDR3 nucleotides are TGTGCCATCATCCTTCTATCCCCCTTGGGGGAGTTGCGCAATCAGCCCCAGCATTTT. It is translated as CAIILLSPLGELRNQPQHF.

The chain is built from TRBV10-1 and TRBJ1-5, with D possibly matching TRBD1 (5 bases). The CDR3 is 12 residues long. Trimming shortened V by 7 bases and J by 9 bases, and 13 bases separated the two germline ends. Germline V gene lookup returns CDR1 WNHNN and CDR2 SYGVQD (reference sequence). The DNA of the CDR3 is TGCGCCAGCATAGAAGGGGAAACGCCCCAGCATTTT. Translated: CASIEGETPQHF.

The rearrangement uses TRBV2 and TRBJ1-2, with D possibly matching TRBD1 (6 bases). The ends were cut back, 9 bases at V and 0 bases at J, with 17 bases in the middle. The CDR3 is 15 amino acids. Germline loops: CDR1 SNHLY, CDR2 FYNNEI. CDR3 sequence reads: CARLREGGTNYGYTF. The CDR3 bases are TGTGCCAGGCTCCGGGAGGGGGGAACTAACTATGGCTACACCTTC.

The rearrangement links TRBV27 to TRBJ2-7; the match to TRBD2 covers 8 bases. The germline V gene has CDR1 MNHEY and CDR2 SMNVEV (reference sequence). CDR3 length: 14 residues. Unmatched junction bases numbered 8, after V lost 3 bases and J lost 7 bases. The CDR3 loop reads CASSFSGTSSEQYF. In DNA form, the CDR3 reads TGTGCCAGCAGTTTTTCCGGGACTAGTAGTGAGCAGTACTTC.

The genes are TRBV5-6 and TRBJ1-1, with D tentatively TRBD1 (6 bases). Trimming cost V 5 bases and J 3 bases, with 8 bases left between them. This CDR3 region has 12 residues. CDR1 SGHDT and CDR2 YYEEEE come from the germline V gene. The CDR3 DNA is TGTGCCAGCAGGGGGGCCGACACTGAAGCTTTCTTT. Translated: CASRGADTEAFF.

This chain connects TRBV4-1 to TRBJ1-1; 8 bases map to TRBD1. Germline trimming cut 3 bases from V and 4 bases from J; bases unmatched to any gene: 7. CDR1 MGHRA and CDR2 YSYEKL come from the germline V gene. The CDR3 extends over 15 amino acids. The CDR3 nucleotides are TGCGCCAGCAGCCACGACAGGGGACGGTTCACTGAAGCTTTCTTT. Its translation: CASSHDRGRFTEAFF.